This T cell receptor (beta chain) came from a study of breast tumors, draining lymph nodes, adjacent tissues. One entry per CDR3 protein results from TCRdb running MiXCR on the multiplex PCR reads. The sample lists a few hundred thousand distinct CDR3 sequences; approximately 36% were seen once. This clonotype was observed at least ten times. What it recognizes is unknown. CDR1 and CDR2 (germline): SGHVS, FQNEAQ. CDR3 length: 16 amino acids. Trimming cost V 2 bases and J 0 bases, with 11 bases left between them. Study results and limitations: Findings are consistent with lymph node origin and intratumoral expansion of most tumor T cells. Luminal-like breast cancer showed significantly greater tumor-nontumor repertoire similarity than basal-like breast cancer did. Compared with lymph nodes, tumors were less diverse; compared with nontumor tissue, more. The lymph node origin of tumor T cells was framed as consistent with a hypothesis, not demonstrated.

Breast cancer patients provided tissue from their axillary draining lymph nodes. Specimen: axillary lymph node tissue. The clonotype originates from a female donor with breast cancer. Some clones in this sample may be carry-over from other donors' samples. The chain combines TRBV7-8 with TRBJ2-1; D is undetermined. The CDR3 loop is CASSLSDPSSYNEQFF. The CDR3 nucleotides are TGTGCCAGCAGCTTATCGGACCCGAGCTCCTACAATGAGCAGTTCTTC. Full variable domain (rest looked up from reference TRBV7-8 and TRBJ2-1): GAGVSQSPRYKVAKRGQDVALRCDPISGHVSLFWYQQALGQGPEFLTYFQNEAQLDKSGLPSDRFFAERPEGSVSTLKIQRTQQEDSAVYLCASSLSDPSSYNEQFFGPGTRLTVL.